The 9 T cell receptor beta chains given below trace back to one sample, sequenced in a study of shared clonotypes between healthy human individuals. Assay: immunoSEQ multiplex PCR; the TCRdb copy retains only in-frame clones and omits some. Among fewer than 550,000 clones listed, about 80% were seen once. The specimen sequenced was PBMCs. The receptor set was obtained from a woman aged 40 to 50 in good health. Some clones in this sample may be carry-over from other donors' samples.

The V and J genes are TRBV6-5 and TRBJ1-2; 7 bases are shared with TRBD1. CDR3 size: 13 residues. The V gene's germline CDR1 is MNHEY and CDR2 SVGAGI. Losses at the gene ends were 6 bases for V and 4 bases for J; bases not matched to a gene: 5. The CDR3 sequence is CASRKQGTYGYTF. For the CDR3, the DNA is TGTGCCAGCAGGAAACAGGGGACCTATGGCTACACCTTC.

The chain links TRBV9 to TRBJ2-1; D gene unclear. This CDR3 comprises 17 residues. Germline loops: CDR1 SGDLS, CDR2 YYNGEE. V lost 0 bases and J 5 bases, leaving 18 bases between the germline ends. CDR3 loop: CASSVVDQGPGHNEQFF. DNA of the CDR3: TGTGCCAGCAGCGTAGTCGATCAAGGGCCTGGGCACAATGAGCAGTTCTTC.

This clone has just one count. The chain couples TRBV28 to TRBJ1-1; D is ambiguous. V was cut by 1 base and J by 3 bases, with 6 bases left in between. The CDR3 loop spans 13 amino acids. The germline V gene encodes CDR1 MDHEN and CDR2 SYDVKM. CDR3 protein: CASSLFRDTEAFF. The CDR3 DNA is TGTGCCAGCAGTTTATTCCGGGACACTGAAGCTTTCTTT.

The J gene is TRBJ1-5, the V gene TRBV20-1; no clear D. Germline CDR1 DFQATT, CDR2 SNEGSKA (reference sequence). V was clipped by 4 bases and J by 6 bases, with 7 bases between them. The CDR3 sequence is 11 residues long. In nucleotides, the CDR3 is TGCAGTGCTACACGCAGTCAGCCCCAGCATTTT. Translating gives CSATRSQPQHF.

The chain uses TRBV28 and TRBJ1-1; D is unresolved. Looked up from germline, CDR1 is MDHEN and CDR2 is SYDVKM. With 7 bases removed from V and 5 bases from J, the gap between germline ends came to 20 bases. There are 15 residues in the CDR3. CDR3: CASTRGISSRTEAFF. The CDR3 nucleotides read TGTGCCAGCACCCGAGGGATCTCGTCGAGGACTGAAGCTTTCTTT.

By share of the sample, this clone is medium-sized (0.01 to 0.1%). This sample also contains other DNA sequences that code for the same CDR3. This chain connects TRBV7-3 to TRBJ2-2; D is perhaps TRBD1 (5 bases). Germline V gene data show CDR1 as SGHTA and CDR2 as FQGTGA. The CDR3 covers 14 residues. The ends were cut back, 2 bases at V and 6 bases at J, with 10 bases in the middle. The DNA for the CDR3 is TGTGCCAGCAGCTTATCAGGGCGGTCCGGGGAGCTGTTTTTT. Translation gives CASSLSGRSGELFF.

V and J are TRBV7-2 and TRBJ2-1, with D unresolved. This CDR3 is built from 15 residues. The V gene lost 5 bases and the J gene lost 5 bases, with 16 bases spanning the gap. The germline V gene encodes CDR1 SGHTA and CDR2 FQGNSA. CDR3 in DNA: TGTGCCAGCAGCCTTCGGTCGTTCGCGCACAATGAGCAGTTCTTC. Protein: CASSLRSFAHNEQFF.

The V gene is TRBV5-4, the J gene TRBJ2-7; no reliable D call. Germline V gene lookup returns CDR1 SGHNT and CDR2 YYREEE (reference sequence). This CDR3 is 13 amino acids long. V was shortened by 0 bases and J by 5 bases, with 9 bases between the two germline ends. This CDR3 reads CASSLVGFDEQYF. The CDR3 region has the DNA TGTGCCAGCAGCTTGGTAGGGTTTGACGAGCAGTACTTC.

CDR3 loop: CASSLDPLNKQYF. CDR3 DNA: TGTGCCAGCAGCTTAGATCCACTAAACAAGCAGTACTTC. The genes are TRBV11-3 and TRBJ2-7; no reliable D call. Germline values: CDR1 SGHNT, CDR2 YENEEA. The CDR3 loop spans 13 amino acids. Trimming removed 0 bases from V and 8 bases from J, with 11 bases in between.